The present TCR beta chain was sequenced within a study of blood T cell repertoires in COVID-19. Authors' data handling: Amplification with reference gene primers provided the estimates of nucleated cell counts. Method: immunoSEQ multiplex PCR; TCRdb's copy keeps in-frame clones and lacks some. V and J calls and clone size follow that table, whereas D and trimming were derived from the DNA. The data show under 350,000 clones, with 65% to 90% seen just once and 4% to 5% held by the top ten. The V and J ends lost 0 bases and 6 bases, in that order; junction bases with no gene match: 5. This CDR3 has 16 residues. Per the germline V gene, CDR1 is KGHSH and CDR2 is LQKENI.

This chain joins TRBV18 and TRBJ2-2; 9 positions agree with TRBD2. This clonotype originated in a middle-aged woman with acute COVID-19. The sequencing input was PBMCs or T cells enriched from blood (not recorded which). The CDR3 reads CASSPPNSGGPGELFF. CDR3 nucleotide sequence: TGTGCCAGCTCACCACCAAATAGCGGGGGACCCGGGGAGCTGTTTTTT.